This T cell receptor (beta chain) was sequenced for a study of blood T cell repertoires in COVID-19. TCRdb's table, derived via immunoSEQ multiplex PCR, lists solely in-frame clones and lacks some. The sample lists around 290,000 clones, under 90% seen once, with 1.7% in the top ten. The CDR3 consists of 13 residues. Germline V lookup: CDR1 SEHNR, CDR2 FQNEAQ (reference sequence). The V and J ends lost 3 bases and 0 bases respectively, with 6 bases between them. The clonotype originates from a woman between 40 and 50 years old who had recovered from COVID-19. Material for sequencing was PBMCs or T cells enriched from blood (not recorded which). V usage is TRBV7-9 and J usage is TRBJ2-7; tentative D call: TRBD2 (6 bases). The CDR3: CASSFGSSYEQYF. CDR3 sequence (DNA): TGTGCCAGCAGCTTCGGGAGCTCCTACGAGCAGTACTTC.